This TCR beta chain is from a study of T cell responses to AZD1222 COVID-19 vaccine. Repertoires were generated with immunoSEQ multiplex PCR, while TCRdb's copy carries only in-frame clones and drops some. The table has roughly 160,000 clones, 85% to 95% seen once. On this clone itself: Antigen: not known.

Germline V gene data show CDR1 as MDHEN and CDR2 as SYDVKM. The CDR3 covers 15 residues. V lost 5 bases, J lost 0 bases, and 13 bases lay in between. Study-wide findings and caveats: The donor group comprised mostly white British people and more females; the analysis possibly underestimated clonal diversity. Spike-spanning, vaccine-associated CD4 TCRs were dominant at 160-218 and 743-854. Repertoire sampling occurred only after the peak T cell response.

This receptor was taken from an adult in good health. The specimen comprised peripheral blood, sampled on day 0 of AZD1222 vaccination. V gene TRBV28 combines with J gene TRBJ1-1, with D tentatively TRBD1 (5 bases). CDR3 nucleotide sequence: TGTGCCAGCAGTCAACCGACAGATATGAACACTGAAGCTTTCTTT. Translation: CASSQPTDMNTEAFF. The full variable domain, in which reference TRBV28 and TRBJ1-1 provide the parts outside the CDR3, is DVKVTQSSRYLVKRTGEKVFLECVQDMDHENMFWYRQDPGLGLRLIYFSYDVKMKEKGDIPEGYSVSREKKERFSLILESASTNQTSMYLCASSQPTDMNTEAFFGQGTRLTVV.